The entry below describes one TCR beta chain. The target antigen is unknown. Extraction of genomic DNA in unsorted samples used roughly 94 million PBMCs. The method was immunoSEQ multiplex PCR; TCRdb's version includes in-frame clones alone and lacks a portion of them. The sample has about half a million clones; over 70% are singletons. The data are from a study of shared clonotypes between healthy human individuals. Findings and limits, study-wide: Limited genetic and exposure-history diversity came from having few donors.

The sample taken for sequencing was PBMCs. This sequence originates from a woman aged 40 to 50 in good health. Some clones in this sample may be carry-over from other donors' samples.

In DNA form, the CDR3 reads TGTGCCGGAAGGACTAGCGGCCACACAGATACGCAGTATTTT. Residues: CAGRTSGHTDTQYF. The V and J genes are TRBV2 and TRBJ2-3; 10 bases match TRBD2. The germline gives CDR1 SNHLY, CDR2 FYNNEI. The CDR3 loop spans 14 amino acids. After removal of 11 bases from V and 2 bases from J, the junction contained 7 bases not matched to a gene.